The 20 T cell receptor beta chains below were found in one sample sequenced in a study of shared clonotypes between healthy human individuals. Clones were sequenced by immunoSEQ multiplex PCR, and TCRdb holds only the in-frame ones, with some missing. The sample contains 450,000 to 500,000 clones, approximately 80% of which appear only once. The sequencing sample was made of PBMCs. These receptors all stem from a middle-aged woman in good health. Some clones in this sample may be carry-over from other donors' samples.

The chain links TRBV6-5 to TRBJ2-7; tentative D call: TRBD2 (5 bases). CDR1 and CDR2 (germline): MNHEY, SVGAGI. Trimming stripped 0 bases from V and 5 bases from J, with 11 bases between. This CDR3 is built from 14 residues. CDR3 protein: CASSYSGPGDEQYF. The CDR3 DNA follows: TGTGCCAGCAGTTACTCGGGCCCCGGGGACGAGCAGTACTTC.

This chain links TRBV4-2 with TRBJ1-3; 9 nucleotides match TRBD1. Germline V lookup: CDR1 LGHNA, CDR2 YNFKEQ. This CDR3 is 15 amino acids long. V lost 5 bases and J lost 9; bases outside the gene matches: 11. CDR3 sequence (DNA): TGTGCCAGCAGCTACCCGGGACAGGGAGGTCGCACCATATATTTT. Protein product: CASSYPGQGGRTIYF.

The rearrangement joins TRBV19 to TRBJ2-7; a weak D match, TRBD1 (6 bases). This CDR3 contains 13 residues. V dropped 6 bases and J dropped 3 bases, with 12 bases sitting between them. From germline, CDR1 is LNHDA and CDR2 SQIVND (reference sequence). The CDR3 DNA is TGTGCCAGTAGCCAAGACAGGAACTACGAGCAGTACTTC. This translates into CASSQDRNYEQYF.

V usage is TRBV19 and J usage is TRBJ2-1, with 7 bases lining up with TRBD2. V lost 3 bases and J lost 7; bases outside the gene matches: 9. The CDR3 covers 15 residues. In germline, CDR1 is LNHDA, CDR2 SQIVND (reference sequence). CDR3 in amino acids: CASSMRLDGRNEQFF. The CDR3 DNA follows: TGTGCCAGTAGTATGAGGTTGGACGGGAGGAATGAGCAGTTCTTC.

This clone was recorded once. The chain carries TRBV28 and TRBJ2-7; 9 bases map to TRBD2. The ends lost 11 bases at V and 7 bases at J; junction bases unmatched: 9. The germline V gene has CDR1 MDHEN and CDR2 SYDVKM. This CDR3 contains 12 residues. The CDR3 loop reads CAGATSGAEQYF. The CDR3 DNA follows: TGTGCCGGGGCGACTAGCGGAGCTGAGCAGTACTTC.

A word on this clone: Its ends do not fully match the called genes, so a read error is possible. V is TRBV7-2 and J is TRBJ1-1; TRBD1 matches at 7 bases. The CDR3 is 15 amino acids. In germline, CDR1 is SGHTA, CDR2 FQGNSA. In nucleotides, the CDR3 is TGTGCCAGCAGATTAGTCAGGGGGGGGCCCACTGAAGCTTTCTTT. Residues: CASRLVRGGPTEAFF.

This chain links TRBV5-5 with TRBJ1-1; 7 nucleotides align to TRBD1. This CDR3 contains 15 residues. Germline V gene lookup returns CDR1 SGHKS and CDR2 YYEKEE (reference sequence). V gave up 4 bases and J gave up 4 bases; unmatched junction bases: 10. For the CDR3, the DNA is TGTGCCAGCAGCCCTTATAACAGGGGAGGCACTGAAGCTTTCTTT. Translating it yields CASSPYNRGGTEAFF.

J is TRBJ1-2 and V is TRBV5-1; D is possibly TRBD1 (5 bases). The germline CDR1 and CDR2 sequences are SGHRS and YFSETQ. The CDR3 spans 14 residues. V lost 2 bases, J lost 8 bases, and 16 bases lay in between. The CDR3 region has the DNA TGCGCCAGCAGCTTAGGGCAGGGAATAGGAGGCTACACCTTC. Protein: CASSLGQGIGGYTF.

This chain joins TRBV5-6 and TRBJ2-2; perhaps TRBD1 as D (5 bases). The germline V and J ends were trimmed by 0 bases and 8 bases, with 8 bases remaining between them. CDR3 length: 13 amino acids. Germline values: CDR1 SGHDT, CDR2 YYEEEE. CDR3 in amino acids: CASSLADSGELFF. CDR3 DNA: TGTGCCAGCAGCTTGGCAGACAGTGGGGAGCTGTTTTTT. Using reference TRBV5-6 and TRBJ2-2 for the parts outside the CDR3, the full variable domain is DAGVTQSPTHLIKTRGQQVTLRCSPKSGHDTVSWYQQALGQGPQFIFQYYEEEERQRGNFPDRFSGHQFPNYSSELNVNALLLGDSALYLCASSLADSGELFFGEGSRLTVL.

The genes are TRBV6-6 and TRBJ2-5; TRBD2 aligns across 10 bases. There are 16 residues in the CDR3. The V gene's germline CDR1 is MNHNY and CDR2 SVGAGI (reference sequence). The V segment lost 5 bases and the J segment 7 bases; nucleotides outside the gene matches: 13. The CDR3 region is CASSVLAGEGLGTQYF. The CDR3 region has the DNA TGTGCCAGCAGTGTTCTAGCGGGAGAAGGTCTGGGGACCCAGTACTTC.

V usage is TRBV18 and J usage is TRBJ2-1, with a possible D match to TRBD1 (5 bases). This CDR3 has 15 residues. The ends were cut back, 2 bases at V and 0 bases at J, with 8 bases in the middle. Germline loops: CDR1 KGHSH, CDR2 LQKENI. CDR3: CASSPLTGSYNEQFF. Here the CDR3 DNA reads TGTGCCAGCTCACCATTAACAGGCTCCTACAATGAGCAGTTCTTC.

Notes on this clone: Since a much larger clone is just one base distant, this may be a read error. Distinct nucleotide sequences in the sample also encode this CDR3. The J gene is TRBJ2-3, the V gene TRBV28; D unresolved. Trimming removed 3 bases at V and 2 bases at J, with 33 bases between. The CDR3 sequence is 22 residues long. Looked up from germline, CDR1 is MDHEN and CDR2 is SYDVKM. CDR3 nucleotide sequence: TGTGCCAGCAGTTTCACCCGGCCTGCGATCGAACTGGCTCGAGTCCCCACAGATACGCAGTATTTT. Protein: CASSFTRPAIELARVPTDTQYF.

This clone was recorded once. The chain links TRBV28 to TRBJ1-1; 8 nucleotides align to TRBD1. CDR3 length equals 14 residues. The V and J ends lost 10 bases and 3 bases, in that order; junction bases with no gene match: 10. CDR1 is MDHEN and CDR2 is SYDVKM in the germline V gene. This chain's CDR3 is CATQPGGWDTEAFF. The DNA for the CDR3 is TGTGCCACCCAACCAGGGGGCTGGGACACTGAAGCTTTCTTT.

The table lists this clone with a count of one. With only one base between it and a far larger clone, this is likely a read error. CDR3 DNA sequence: TGCGGCGTTGACAGGGCTTTGAGCGTGGACGAGCAGTACTTC. Its translation: CGVDRALSVDEQYF. The V and J genes are TRBV29-1 and TRBJ2-7, with 7 bases lining up with TRBD1. Per germline, CDR1 SQVTM and CDR2 ANQGSEA. This CDR3 has 14 residues.

The CDR3 sequence: CASSRAYLNTGELFF. The CDR3 nucleotides read TGCGCCAGCAGCCGGGCTTACCTTAACACCGGGGAGCTGTTTTTT. The chain uses TRBV4-1 and TRBJ2-2, with D unclear. With 4 bases removed from V and 2 bases from J, the gap between germline ends came to 11 bases. CDR3 size: 15 residues. In germline, CDR1 is MGHRA, CDR2 YSYEKL.

The chain carries TRBV27 and TRBJ2-1; D remains unclear. The length of the CDR3 is 13 residues. Germline V gene sequence: CDR1 MNHEY, CDR2 SMNVEV (reference sequence). Trimming took off 6 bases at V and 7 bases at J, with 13 bases between the two ends. In DNA form, the CDR3 reads TGTGCCAGCAGGCCCTTTGGAGAGAATGAGCAGTTCTTC. Its protein is CASRPFGENEQFF.

This clone is a singleton in its sample. The chain is built from TRBV14 and TRBJ2-3; no clear D gene. The CDR3 length is 13 residues. From germline, CDR1 is SGHDN and CDR2 FVKESK. V shed 0 bases and J shed 5 bases, with 6 bases lying between them. The CDR3 nucleotides read TGTGCCAGCAGCCAAGATCTAGAAGATACGCAGTATTTT. Translated, it gives CASSQDLEDTQYF.

The chain has TRBV6-1 and TRBJ1-1; a weak D match, TRBD1 (6 bases). In germline, CDR1 is MNHNS, CDR2 SASEGT. Trimming removed 4 bases at V and 5 bases at J, with 14 bases between. This CDR3 spans 14 amino acids. The CDR3 DNA sequence: TGTGCCAGCAGTGGTGGGGGGGCGAGGACTGAAGCTTTCTTT. Encoded protein: CASSGGGARTEAFF.

Concerning this clone itself: A read error may be the cause here, since a much bigger clone is one base away. The chain links TRBV18 to TRBJ1-1; D is possibly TRBD1 (5 bases). The CDR3 runs to 13 residues. Germline V CDR1 and CDR2: KGHSH, LQKENI. Deletions cut 2 bases from V and 11 bases from J, with 15 bases between. This CDR3 is CASSPRGGVLAFF. In DNA, the CDR3 is TGTGCCAGCTCACCAAGGGGCGGGGTTTTGGCTTTCTTT.

The CDR3 DNA reads as TGTGCCAGCAGCCCCCGCCTCTACGAGCAGTACTTC. Its translation: CASSPRLYEQYF. This chain joins TRBV6-5 and TRBJ2-7; no definite D call. The CDR3 runs 12 residues. Germline assignment: CDR1 MNHEY and CDR2 SVGAGI. The V end lost 6 bases, the J end lost 3 bases, and 9 bases lay between the germline ends.